Each of the 8 T cell receptor beta chains below was sequenced from the same sample in a study of shared clonotypes between healthy human individuals. TCRdb's table, derived via immunoSEQ multiplex PCR, lists solely in-frame clones and lacks some. The sample records more than 2 million clones, roughly 94% being singletons. The sequencing sample was made of naive CD4+ T cells sorted from blood. This sample's subset: CD45RA+ positively selected. The receptors shown here come from a man between 18 and 35 years old in good health.

The CDR3 nucleotides read TGTGCCTGGAGAGAAGGGGGACTCAGAAACACCATATATTTT. This encodes CAWREGGLRNTIYF. The J gene is TRBJ1-3, the V gene TRBV30, with D possibly TRBD1 on 6 matching bases. Trimming stripped 3 bases from V and 5 bases from J, with 14 bases between. The CDR3 extends over 14 amino acids. Germline-derived CDR1 and CDR2 are GTSNPN and SVGIG (reference sequence).

V gene TRBV20-1 combines with J gene TRBJ2-1, with D unresolved. Germline V gene lookup returns CDR1 DFQATT and CDR2 SNEGSKA (reference sequence). V lost 5 bases and J 5 bases, leaving 7 bases between the germline ends. CDR3 length: 11 residues. CDR3 residues: CSAQFNNEQFF. Written as DNA, the CDR3 is TGCAGTGCTCAATTCAACAATGAGCAGTTCTTC.

This chain links TRBV5-1 with TRBJ1-3; D not resolved. The CDR3 sequence is 16 residues long. V gave up 4 bases and J gave up 0 bases, with 14 bases separating them. CDR1 is SGHRS and CDR2 is YFSETQ in the germline V gene. The CDR3 coding sequence is TGCGCCAGCAGCCCCCCAGTAGGAAGCTCTGGAAACACCATATATTTT. Amino acid sequence: CASSPPVGSSGNTIYF.

Worth noting for this clone: The identical CDR3 is also encoded by other nucleotide sequences in the sample. The V gene is TRBV20-1, the J gene TRBJ2-5; D remains ambiguous. V lost 6 bases, J lost 1 base, and 3 bases lay in between. Germline V gene sequence: CDR1 DFQATT, CDR2 SNEGSKA (reference sequence). The length of the CDR3 is 10 residues. The CDR3 region is CSASQETQYF. CDR3 in DNA: TGCAGTGCCAGCCAAGAGACCCAGTACTTC.

This chain connects TRBV14 to TRBJ2-5; D assignment may be TRBD1 or TRBD2 (5 bases each). Germline V gene sequence: CDR1 SGHDN, CDR2 FVKESK. V was trimmed by 4 bases and J by 5 bases, leaving 17 bases between them. This CDR3 comprises 15 residues. CDR3 coding DNA: TGTGCCAGCAGCCTACAGAGGGGCAAGAGGGAGACCCAGTACTTC. Its translation: CASSLQRGKRETQYF.

This clone was seen only once. The V call is TRBV28, the J call TRBJ1-2; D is ambiguous. V lost 6 bases to trimming and J lost 5 bases, with 22 bases between them. This CDR3 is built from 16 residues. Per germline, CDR1 MDHEN and CDR2 SYDVKM. The CDR3 reads CASRDSTRRALYGYTF. The CDR3 nucleotides are TGTGCCAGCAGAGACTCTACTCGCCGGGCTCTTTATGGCTACACCTTC.

This clone was counted many times. The chain carries TRBV7-2 and TRBJ2-7; D perhaps matches TRBD2 (7 bases). CDR1 and CDR2 (germline): SGHTA, FQGNSA. V was cut by 4 bases and J by 2 bases, with 15 bases left in between. The CDR3 extends over 15 amino acids. CDR3 in amino acids: CASSSEQGGTYEQYF. The DNA for the CDR3 is TGTGCCAGCAGCTCGGAACAGGGAGGGACCTACGAGCAGTACTTC.

V is TRBV4-3 and J is TRBJ1-6; 7 nucleotides line up with TRBD1. Germline V CDR1 and CDR2: LGHNA, YSLEER. The V gene end was trimmed by 2 bases and the J gene end by 9 bases; junction bases not matched to a gene: 10. This CDR3 contains 16 residues. CDR3 region: CASSQSRTGDFSPLHF. In DNA form, the CDR3 reads TGCGCCAGCAGCCAATCTAGGACAGGTGACTTTTCACCCCTCCACTTT.